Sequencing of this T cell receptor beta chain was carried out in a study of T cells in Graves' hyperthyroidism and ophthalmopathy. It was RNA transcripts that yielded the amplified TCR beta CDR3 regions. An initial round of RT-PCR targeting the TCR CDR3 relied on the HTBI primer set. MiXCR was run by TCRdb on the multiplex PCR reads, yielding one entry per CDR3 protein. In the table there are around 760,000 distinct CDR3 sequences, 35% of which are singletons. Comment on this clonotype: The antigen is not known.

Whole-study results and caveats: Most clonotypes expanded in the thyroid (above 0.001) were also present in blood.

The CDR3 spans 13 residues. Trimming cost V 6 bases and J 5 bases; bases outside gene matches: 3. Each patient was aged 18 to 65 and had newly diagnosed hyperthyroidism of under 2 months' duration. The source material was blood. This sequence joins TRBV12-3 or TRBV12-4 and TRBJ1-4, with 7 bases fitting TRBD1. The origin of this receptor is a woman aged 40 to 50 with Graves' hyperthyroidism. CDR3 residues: CASSRQGNEKLFF. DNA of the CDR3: TGTGCCAGCAGCCGACAGGGAAATGAAAAACTGTTTTTT.